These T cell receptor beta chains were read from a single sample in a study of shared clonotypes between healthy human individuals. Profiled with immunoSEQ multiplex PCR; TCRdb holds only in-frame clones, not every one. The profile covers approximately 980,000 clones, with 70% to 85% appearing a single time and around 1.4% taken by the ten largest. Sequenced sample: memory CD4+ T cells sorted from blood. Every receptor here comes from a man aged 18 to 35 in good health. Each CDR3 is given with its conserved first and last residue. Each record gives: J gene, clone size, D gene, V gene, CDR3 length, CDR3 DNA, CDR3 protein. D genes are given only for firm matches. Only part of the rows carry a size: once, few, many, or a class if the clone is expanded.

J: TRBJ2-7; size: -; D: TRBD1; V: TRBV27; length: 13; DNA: TGTGCCAGCAGTCGGGACAGGGAGGACGAGCAGTACTTC; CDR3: CASSRDREDEQYF
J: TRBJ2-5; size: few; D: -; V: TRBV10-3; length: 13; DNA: TGTGCCATCAGTGCGTCAGGTGAGGGGACCCAGTACTTC; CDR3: CAISASGEGTQYF
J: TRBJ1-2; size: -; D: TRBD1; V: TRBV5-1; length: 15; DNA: TGCGCCAGCAGCTTGGATGGACAGGGAAGGATCCGCTACACCTTC; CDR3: CASSLDGQGRIRYTF
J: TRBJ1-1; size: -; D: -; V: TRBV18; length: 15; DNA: TGTGCCAGCTCACCACTCCAGCGGGGGGATGGTGAAGCTTTCTTT; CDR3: CASSPLQRGDGEAFF
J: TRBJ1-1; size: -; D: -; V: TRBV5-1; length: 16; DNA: TGCGCCAGCAGCTTGGTTCTCCCGACCAAGAACACTGAAGCTTTCTTT; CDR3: CASSLVLPTKNTEAFF
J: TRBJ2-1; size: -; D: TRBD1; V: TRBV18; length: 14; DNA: TGTGCCAGCCAGGGACAGGGGGGTTACAATGAGCAGTTCTTC; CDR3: CASQGQGGYNEQFF
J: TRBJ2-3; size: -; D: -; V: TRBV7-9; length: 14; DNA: TGTGCCAGCAGCGGGAGCGGGAGCACAGATACGCAGTATTTT; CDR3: CASSGSGSTDTQYF
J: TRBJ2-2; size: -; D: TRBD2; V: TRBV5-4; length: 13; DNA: TGTGCCACCAAAGCGGGAGTCACCGGGGAGCTGTTTTTT; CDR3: CATKAGVTGELFF
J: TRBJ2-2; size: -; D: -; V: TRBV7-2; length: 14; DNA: TGTGCCAGCAGCTTTTATAGAGGGGCCGGGGAGCTGTTTTTT; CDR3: CASSFYRGAGELFF
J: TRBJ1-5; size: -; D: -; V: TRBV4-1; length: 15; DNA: TGCGCCAGCAGCCAAGCCCCAGGCGTTAATCAGCCCCAGCATTTT; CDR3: CASSQAPGVNQPQHF
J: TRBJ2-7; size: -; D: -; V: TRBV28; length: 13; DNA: TGTGCCAGCAGGGGCCCGAGCTCCTACGAGCAGTACTTC; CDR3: CASRGPSSYEQYF
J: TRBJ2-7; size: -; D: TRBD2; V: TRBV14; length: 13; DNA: TGTGCCAGCAGCCCGAGCGGGACCTACGAGCAGTACTTC; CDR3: CASSPSGTYEQYF
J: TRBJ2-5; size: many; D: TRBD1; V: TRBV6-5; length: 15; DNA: TGTGCCAGCAGTCCCGACAGGGGCAGGAGTGAGACCCAGTACTTC; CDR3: CASSPDRGRSETQYF
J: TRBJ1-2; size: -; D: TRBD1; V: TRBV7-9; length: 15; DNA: TGTGCCAGCAGCCCACCAGGACAGGGGGAATATGGCTACACCTTC; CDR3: CASSPPGQGEYGYTF
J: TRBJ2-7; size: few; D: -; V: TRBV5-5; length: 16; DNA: TGTGCCAGCAGCTTGCGGCAGGGTGGGAGCTCCTACGAGCAGTACTTC; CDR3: CASSLRQGGSSYEQYF
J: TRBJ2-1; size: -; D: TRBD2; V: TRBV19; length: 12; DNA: TGTGCCACCTGGGGGGGGTACAATGAGCAGTTCTTC; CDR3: CATWGGYNEQFF
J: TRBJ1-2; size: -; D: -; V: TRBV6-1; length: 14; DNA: TGTGCCAGCAGGGACAGTTTGATTAACTATGGCTACACCTTC; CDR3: CASRDSLINYGYTF
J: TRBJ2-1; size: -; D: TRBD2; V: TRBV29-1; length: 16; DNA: TGCAGCGTTGACGTCCCGGGACTAGCCTCTTACAATGAGCAGTTCTTC; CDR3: CSVDVPGLASYNEQFF
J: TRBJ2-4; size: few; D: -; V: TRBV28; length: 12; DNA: TGTGCCAGCAGCAGGGCGAAAAACATTCAGTACTTC; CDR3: CASSRAKNIQYF
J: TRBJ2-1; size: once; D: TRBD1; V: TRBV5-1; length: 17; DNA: TGCGCCAGCAGCCTTAATTCCGGGACAGGGGGAAACAATGAGCAGTTCTTC; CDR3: CASSLNSGTGGNNEQFF
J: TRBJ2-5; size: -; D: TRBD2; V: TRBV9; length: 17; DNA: TGTGCCAGCAGCGCACTGACTAGCGGGGGGGCCGTGGAGACCCAGTACTTC; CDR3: CASSALTSGGAVETQYF
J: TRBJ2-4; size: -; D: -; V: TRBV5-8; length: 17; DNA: TGTGCCAGCAGCTTGGCAACAGGGATTCCGGACAAAAACATTCAGTACTTC; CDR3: CASSLATGIPDKNIQYF
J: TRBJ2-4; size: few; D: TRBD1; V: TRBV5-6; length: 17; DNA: TGTGCCAGCAGCTTGGAAACCGGGACAGGGTCCCGAATCAGGCAGTACTTC; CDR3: CASSLETGTGSRIRQYF
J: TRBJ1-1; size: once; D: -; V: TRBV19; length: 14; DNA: TGTGCCAGTAGTCGCTTATTAGTGGGCACTGAAGCTTTCTTT; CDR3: CASSRLLVGTEAFF
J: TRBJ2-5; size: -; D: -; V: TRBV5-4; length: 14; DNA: TGTGCCAGCAGCCCTAATTTCGACCAAGAGACCCAGTACTTC; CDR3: CASSPNFDQETQYF
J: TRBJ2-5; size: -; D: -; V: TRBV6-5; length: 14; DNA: TGTGCCAGCACCCGGAGTATTGGTTGGGAGACCCAGTACTTC; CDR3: CASTRSIGWETQYF
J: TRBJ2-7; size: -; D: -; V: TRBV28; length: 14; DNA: TGTGCCAGCCACGTAAGAGGGAGAACCTACGAGCAGTACTTC; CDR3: CASHVRGRTYEQYF
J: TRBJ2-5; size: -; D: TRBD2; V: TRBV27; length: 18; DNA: TGTGCCAGCGGCCCTAGAGGACTAGCGGGAGGCCTGCGAGAGACCCAGTACTTC; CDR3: CASGPRGLAGGLRETQYF
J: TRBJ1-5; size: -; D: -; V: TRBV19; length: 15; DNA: TGTGCCAGCCAGAGTGTAGGGGTGAGCAATCAGCCCCAGCATTTT; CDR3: CASQSVGVSNQPQHF
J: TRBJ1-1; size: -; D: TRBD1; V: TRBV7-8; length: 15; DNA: TGTGCCAGCAGCCCAGGACAGGGGGTGAATACTGAAGCTTTCTTT; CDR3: CASSPGQGVNTEAFF
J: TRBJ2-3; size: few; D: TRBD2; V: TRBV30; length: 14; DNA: TGTGCCTGGACCGGTCGGGCGGGAGGGGATACGCAGTATTTT; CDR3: CAWTGRAGGDTQYF
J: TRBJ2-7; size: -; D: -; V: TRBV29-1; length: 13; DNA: TGCAGCGTAAACGTACAGGGTACCCACGAGCAGTACTTC; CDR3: CSVNVQGTHEQYF
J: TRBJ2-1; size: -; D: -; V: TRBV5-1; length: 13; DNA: TGCGCCAGCAGCCTAGAGGGGTCAGCTTCCCAGTTCTTC; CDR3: CASSLEGSASQFF
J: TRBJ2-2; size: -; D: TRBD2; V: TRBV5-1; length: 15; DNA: TGCGCCAGCAGCTTGGTTTCTAGCGGTTCCGGGGAGCTGTTTTTT; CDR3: CASSLVSSGSGELFF
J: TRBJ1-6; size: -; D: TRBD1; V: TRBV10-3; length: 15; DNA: TGTGCCATCAGTGAAGGACAGGGTACTAATTCACCCCTCCACTTT; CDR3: CAISEGQGTNSPLHF
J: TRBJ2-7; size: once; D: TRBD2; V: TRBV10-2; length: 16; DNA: TGCGCCAGCAGTCCCCTAACTAGCGGGGGGCTCTACGAGCAGTACTTC; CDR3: CASSPLTSGGLYEQYF
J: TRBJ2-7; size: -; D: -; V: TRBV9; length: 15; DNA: TGTGCCAGCAGCGTAGATGTAGGACTCATCTACGAGCAGTACTTC; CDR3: CASSVDVGLIYEQYF
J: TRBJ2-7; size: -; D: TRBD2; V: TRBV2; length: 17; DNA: TGTGCCAGCAGTGTTCTAGCGGGGGTCCCCAGGGTTTACGAGCAGTACTTC; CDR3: CASSVLAGVPRVYEQYF
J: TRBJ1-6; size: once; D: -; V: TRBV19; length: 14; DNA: TGTGCCAGTAGCACGGGTCGGTCGAATTCACCCCTCCACTTT; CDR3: CASSTGRSNSPLHF
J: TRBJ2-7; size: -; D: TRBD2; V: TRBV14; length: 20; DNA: TGTGCCAGCAGCCACGCAACCACAACTAGCGGGAGACGAAGCTCCTACGAGCAGTACTTC; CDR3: CASSHATTTSGRRSSYEQYF
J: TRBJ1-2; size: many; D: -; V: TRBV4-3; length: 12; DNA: TGCGCCAGCAGCCACTTAGGGATGGGCTACACCTTC; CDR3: CASSHLGMGYTF
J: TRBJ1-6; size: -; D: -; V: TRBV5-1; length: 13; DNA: TGCGCCAGCGGTGAAGTAGGGGGTTCACCCCTCCACTTT; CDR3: CASGEVGGSPLHF
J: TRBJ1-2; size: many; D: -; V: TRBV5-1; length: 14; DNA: TGCGCCAGCAGCTTGGCAGGGACCGACTATGGCTACACCTTC; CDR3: CASSLAGTDYGYTF
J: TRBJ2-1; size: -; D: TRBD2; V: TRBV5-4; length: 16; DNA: TGTGCCAGCAGCTTAGGGGGTAGCGGGGGCGGAAATGAGCAGTTCTTC; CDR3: CASSLGGSGGGNEQFF
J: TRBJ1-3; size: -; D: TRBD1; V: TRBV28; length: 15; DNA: TGTGCCAGCACCAAGGGGACAGGGGATGGAAACACCATATATTTT; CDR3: CASTKGTGDGNTIYF
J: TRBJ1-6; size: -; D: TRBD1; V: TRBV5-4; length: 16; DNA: TGTGCCAGCAGCTTCGTGACAGGGTCGATCAATTCACCCCTCCACTTT; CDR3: CASSFVTGSINSPLHF
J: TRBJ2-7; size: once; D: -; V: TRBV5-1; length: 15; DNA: TGCGCCAGCAGCTTGGCAGGGGATAGCTCCTACGAGCAGTACTTC; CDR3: CASSLAGDSSYEQYF
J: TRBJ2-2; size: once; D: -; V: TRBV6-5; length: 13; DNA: TGTGCCAGCAGAACAGGGAACACCGGGGAGCTGTTTTTT; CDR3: CASRTGNTGELFF